This passage covers 26 T cell receptor beta chains from one sample sequenced in a study of response to subunit inactivated influenza vaccine listed by TCRdb under 2018. Receptors were amplified or captured by RT-PCR. The sequencer listed for this sample is Illumina HiSeq 2500. TCRdb's own reprocessing of the public reads used fastp at Q25 and MiXCR and kept productive beta chains. Rows are combined by CDR3 protein, so each entry shows the most common genes and DNA. The table for this sample lists around 530,000 distinct CDR3 sequences; roughly 10% of them were counted only once. The ten largest make up roughly 10% of the sample. The sequencing used PBMCs from blood, collected on the day of vaccination. These TCRs come from a man in his fifties who received an inactivated influenza vaccine. Donor details come from another sample of the same person, matched by shared clones.

V and J are TRBV28 and TRBJ2-1; D assignment may be TRBD1 or TRBD2 (5 bases each). The CDR3 consists of 17 residues. The germline V gene encodes CDR1 MDHEN and CDR2 SYDVKM. V shed 3 bases and J shed 7 bases, with 22 bases lying between them. CDR3 sequence (DNA): TGTGCCAGCAGTTTGGATCGGACAAGCCCTTCGGGGAATGAGCAGTTCTTC. Its translation is CASSLDRTSPSGNEQFF.

This clonotype was recorded many times. CDR3 residues: CATRTGNTGELFF. The DNA for the CDR3 is TGTGCCACCCGGACGGGAAACACCGGGGAGCTGTTTTTT. The chain combines TRBV12-3 or TRBV12-4 with TRBJ2-2; tentatively, D is TRBD2 (5 bases). With 10 bases removed from V and 2 bases from J, the gap between germline ends came to 11 bases. The length of the CDR3 is 13 residues.

Many counts were recorded for this clonotype. The CDR3 DNA is TGCAGTGCTAGAGGAACCGGAAACACAGATACGCAGTATTTT. Its translation: CSARGTGNTDTQYF. This rearrangement joins TRBV20-1 to TRBJ2-3; no reliable D call. Trimming pared 1 base from V and 2 bases from J, leaving 10 bases between. The germline V gene encodes CDR1 DFQATT and CDR2 SNEGSKA (reference sequence). The CDR3 is made up of 14 amino acids.

This clonotype was seen ten or more times. The chain joins TRBV12-3 or TRBV12-4 to TRBJ2-5; D uncertain. The germline V and J ends were trimmed by 6 bases and 5 bases, with 7 bases remaining between them. The CDR3 is 11 amino acids. CDR3 residues: CASSPHETQYF. CDR3 DNA: TGTGCCAGCAGCCCCCACGAGACCCAGTACTTC.

This clonotype was found a few times. V gene TRBV7-9 combines with J gene TRBJ2-5; D is unresolved. V was cut by 1 base and J by 3 bases, with 9 bases left in between. CDR1 and CDR2 (germline): SEHNR, FQNEAQ (reference sequence). The CDR3 has 14 residues. CDR3 sequence: CASSLDGLKETQYF. CDR3 coding DNA: TGTGCCAGCAGCTTAGATGGGCTGAAAGAGACCCAGTACTTC.

The chain combines TRBV7-9 with TRBJ2-3, with a tentative D call TRBD2 (5 bases). Between the trimmed V and J ends, which lost 2 bases and 6 bases, there was a span of 12 bases. Germline CDR1 SEHNR, CDR2 FQNEAQ (reference sequence). CDR3 length: 14 amino acids. This CDR3 is CASSLSSGLDTQYF. The CDR3 DNA is TGTGCCAGCAGCTTATCATCGGGGTTGGATACGCAGTATTTT.

This clonotype has a handful of counts. V and J are TRBV19 and TRBJ2-3; D gene unclear. The CDR3 extends over 16 amino acids. Trimming cost V 3 bases and J 1 base, with 14 bases left between them. Germline CDR1 and CDR2: LNHDA and SQIVND (reference sequence). The CDR3 nucleotides read TGTGCCAGTAGTATCCGAGGTTCCTTCGGCACAGATACGCAGTATTTT. Translating it yields CASSIRGSFGTDTQYF.

V usage is TRBV24-1 and J usage is TRBJ2-1; 7 positions agree with TRBD1. The junction had 11 bases not matched to a gene; V was cut back by 3 bases and J by 7 bases. CDR3 length: 16 amino acids. Germline CDR1 is KGHDR and CDR2 is SFDVKD. CDR3 residues: CATSDTQRQGSNEQFF. The CDR3 DNA follows: TGTGCCACCAGTGATACACAAAGACAGGGATCGAATGAGCAGTTCTTC.

The chain employs TRBV6-2 or TRBV6-3 and TRBJ1-5, with a tentative D call TRBD1 (6 bases). This CDR3 has 14 amino acids. Trimming pared 2 bases from V and 9 bases from J, leaving 14 bases between. Germline V lookup: CDR1 MNHEY, CDR2 SVGEGT. CDR3 nucleotide sequence: TGTGCCAGCAGTTACCAGGGGCCGCCTCGGCCCCAGCATTTT. This encodes CASSYQGPPRPQHF.

The chain combines TRBV6-5 with TRBJ2-7; TRBD1 is a possible D gene (6 bases). Germline CDR1 MNHEY, CDR2 SVGAGI. The V end lost 5 bases, the J end lost 6 bases, and 8 bases lay between the germline ends. The CDR3 has 11 amino acids. CDR3 nucleotide sequence: TGTGCCAGCAGTAACAGGGCCGAGCAGTACTTC. Translating it yields CASSNRAEQYF.

The CDR3 sequence is CASSLAGLAGIYNEQFF. DNA of the CDR3: TGTGCCAGCAGCTTAGCGGGACTAGCGGGAATCTACAATGAGCAGTTCTTC. This rearrangement joins TRBV13 to TRBJ2-1, with 13 positions matching TRBD2. Germline V CDR1 and CDR2: PRHDT, FYEKMQ (reference sequence). This CDR3 is 17 amino acids long. V lost 1 base to trimming and J lost 3 bases; unmatched junction nucleotides: 3.

This clonotype was detected only a few times. The CDR3 sequence is CASSQVAGVREQYF. The CDR3 coding sequence is TGCGCCAGCAGCCAAGTAGCGGGAGTGCGGGAGCAGTACTTC. The chain uses TRBV4-3 and TRBJ2-7; TRBD2 agrees at 9 bases. The V and J ends lost 1 base and 7 bases, in that order; junction bases with no gene match: 5. This CDR3 is built from 14 residues. Germline-derived CDR1 and CDR2 are LGHNA and YSLEER.

This chain connects TRBV2 to TRBJ2-7, with D possibly being TRBD2 (5 bases). CDR1 and CDR2 (germline): SNHLY, FYNNEI. V was pared by 7 bases and J by 7 bases, with 17 bases between. The CDR3 totals 13 residues. CDR3 nucleotides: TGTGCCAGCACTCAAGCCGGGGTGCAAGAGCAGTACTTC. This gives the protein CASTQAGVQEQYF.

This clonotype was counted between two and nine times. CDR3 protein: CASSLGQHSYEQYF. The DNA of the CDR3 is TGCGCCAGCAGCTTGGGGCAACATTCCTACGAGCAGTACTTC. This chain uses TRBV5-1 with TRBJ2-7; no clear D gene. The CDR3 sequence is 14 residues long. V gave up 0 bases and J gave up 1 base, with 8 bases separating them. Germline loops: CDR1 SGHRS, CDR2 YFSETQ.

V usage is TRBV5-1 and J usage is TRBJ1-1, with a possible D match to TRBD1 (6 bases). V lost 0 bases to trimming and J lost 3 bases, with 9 bases between them. CDR1 and CDR2 (germline): SGHRS, YFSETQ. The CDR3 has 14 amino acids. The CDR3 bases are TGCGCCAGCAGCTTGGGACAGGCTTACACTGAAGCTTTCTTT. It translates to CASSLGQAYTEAFF.

This clonotype appeared many times. The chain combines TRBV12-3 or TRBV12-4 with TRBJ2-1, with 10 bases aligning to TRBD2. After removal of 5 bases from V and 2 bases from J, the junction contained 9 bases not matched to a gene. The CDR3 covers 17 residues. The CDR3 DNA sequence: TGTGCCAGCAGTCCCTCTAGCGGGAGTCCAACCTACAATGAGCAGTTCTTC. It yields the protein CASSPSSGSPTYNEQFF.

The chain is built from TRBV6-5 and TRBJ2-3; the D is unclear. The CDR3 consists of 11 residues. Per germline, CDR1 MNHEY and CDR2 SVGAGI. V was cut by 6 bases and J by 5 bases, with 6 bases left in between. The CDR3 nucleotides read TGTGCCAGCAGAAGACAAGATACGCAGTATTTT. Its protein product is CASRRQDTQYF.

This clonotype was observed a few times. For the CDR3, the DNA is TGTGCCAGCAGTTTAGCGTTTGGCGGGAGTTTAGATACGCAGTATTTT. This sequence encodes CASSLAFGGSLDTQYF. This sequence joins TRBV12-3 or TRBV12-4 and TRBJ2-3; 7 bases match TRBD2. Germline trimming cut 0 bases from V and 5 bases from J; bases unmatched to any gene: 8. This CDR3 region has 16 residues.

The sample holds many counts of this clonotype. The chain is built from TRBV20-1 and TRBJ1-1; D not resolved. Germline CDR1 reads DFQATT; CDR2 reads SNEGSKA (reference sequence). The CDR3 length is 11 residues. Trimming removed 2 bases at V and 5 bases at J, with 6 bases between. The CDR3 protein is CSARRRTEAFF. The CDR3 nucleotides are TGCAGTGCTAGACGGCGGACTGAAGCTTTCTTT.

This chain connects TRBV10-3 to TRBJ1-6, with D perhaps TRBD1 (5 bases). CDR3 length: 14 residues. The V gene lost 4 bases and the J gene lost 7 bases, with 11 bases spanning the gap. Germline CDR1 reads ENHRY; CDR2 reads SYGVKD. CDR3 sequence: CAISGDRGNSPLHF. Here the CDR3 DNA reads TGTGCCATCAGTGGGGACCGAGGGAATTCACCCCTCCACTTT.

This sequence joins TRBV15 and TRBJ1-5, with TRBD1 as a possible D gene (5 bases). V was shortened by 0 bases and J by 12 bases, with 9 bases between the two germline ends. This CDR3 region has 12 residues. Germline-derived CDR1 and CDR2 are LNHNV and YYDKDF (reference sequence). Written as DNA, the CDR3 is TGTGCCACCAGCAGAGATTGGGGGTTCCAGCATTTT. Protein product: CATSRDWGFQHF.

This clonotype came up a few times. This chain joins TRBV5-1 and TRBJ2-7; TRBD2 might be the D (5 bases). CDR1 SGHRS and CDR2 YFSETQ come from the germline V gene. This CDR3 has 13 residues. Trimming took 3 bases from V and 5 from J, leaving 12 bases between them. CDR3 protein: CASSSSPGDEQYF. DNA for the CDR3: TGCGCCAGCAGCTCTTCCCCCGGGGACGAGCAGTACTTC.

The genes are TRBV7-2 and TRBJ1-2, with D unresolved. CDR1 and CDR2 (germline): SGHTA, FQGNSA. V lost 2 bases to trimming and J lost 4 bases, with 8 bases between them. The CDR3 contains 13 residues. CDR3 sequence (DNA): TGTGCCAGCAGCTTATTAGAGACCTATGGCTACACCTTC. It yields the protein CASSLLETYGYTF.

The V and J genes are TRBV29-1 and TRBJ1-1; D unclear. This CDR3 has 13 residues. Trimming shortened V by 4 bases and J by 5 bases, and 14 bases separated the two germline ends. Germline lookup yields CDR1 SQVTM and CDR2 ANQGSEA. This CDR3 is CSVVKGFKTEAFF. The CDR3 DNA is TGCAGCGTTGTTAAGGGATTTAAAACTGAAGCTTTCTTT. Full variable domain (remainder filled in from reference TRBV29-1 and TRBJ1-1): SAVISQKPSRDICQRGTSLTIQCQVDSQVTMMFWYRQQPGQSLTLIATANQGSEATYESGFVIDKFPISRPNLTFSTLTVSNMSPEDSSIYLCSVVKGFKTEAFFGQGTRLTVV.

In DNA form, the CDR3 reads TGTGCCATCAGACCAGCCGGGACTAGCGACTACGAGCAGTACTTC. Residues: CAIRPAGTSDYEQYF. V is TRBV10-3 and J is TRBJ2-7; 10 nucleotides agree with TRBD2. The junction had 8 bases not matched to a gene; V was cut back by 6 bases and J by 3 bases. The CDR3 contains 15 residues. The germline gives CDR1 ENHRY, CDR2 SYGVKD.

This clonotype occurred many times. V gene TRBV5-1 combines with J gene TRBJ2-1, with TRBD2 matching 15 bases. Germline V gives CDR1 SGHRS, CDR2 YFSETQ. This CDR3 region has 14 residues. After removal of 4 bases from V and 14 bases from J, the junction contained 7 bases not matched to a gene. DNA for the CDR3: TGCGCCAGCAGCCCCGGACTAGCGGGAGGGCCTGAGTTCTTC. Translated, it gives CASSPGLAGGPEFF.